This T cell receptor beta chain was observed in a study of cytomegalovirus exposure and HLA in healthy donors. PCR used 60 Vbeta primers and 13 Jbeta primers. The table came from immunoSEQ multiplex PCR; TCRdb's copy has only in-frame clones and leaves some out. This sample carries about 180,000 clones, 80% of them seen once, and the ten largest clones take around 1.4%. The sequencing sample was made of PBMCs. The source is a girl aged 10-17 years in good health and CMV-seropositive.

The DNA of the CDR3 is TGTGCCAGCAGCAAACAGGCCAGTGAGCAGTTCTTC. Amino acid sequence: CASSKQASEQFF. J is TRBJ2-1 and V is TRBV7-9; D perhaps matches TRBD1 (5 bases). CDR3 length: 12 amino acids. Per germline, CDR1 SEHNR and CDR2 FQNEAQ (reference sequence). Trimming shortened V by 5 bases and J by 9 bases, and 11 bases separated the two germline ends.